Listed below are T cell receptor beta chains from one sample, sequenced in a study of technical replicates of blood from a handful of donors. Data came from immunoSEQ multiplex PCR; TCRdb stores just in-frame clones and leaves some out. The sample records tens of thousands of clones, roughly 97% being singletons. The material sequenced was T cells isolated from PBMCs. These receptors were obtained from a human donor in good health. Each CDR3 is given with its conserved first and last residue. D genes are given only for firm matches. Not all rows give a size; the values are once, few, many and, for expanded clones, a class.

D: TRBD1
V: TRBV19
J: TRBJ1-5
length: 14
size: .
DNA: TGTGCCAGTAGTACGGACAGGTTTTATCAGCCCCAGCATTTT
CDR3: CASSTDRFYQPQHF

D: .
V: TRBV4-1
J: TRBJ1-1
length: 15
size: .
DNA: TGCGCCAGCAGCCAAATGAGAGAACCGAACACTGAAGCTTTCTTT
CDR3: CASSQMREPNTEAFF

D: TRBD1
V: TRBV28
J: TRBJ1-2
length: 15
size: .
DNA: TGTGCCAGCAGTTCACGACAGGGGCCAGTGGATGGCTACACCTTC
CDR3: CASSSRQGPVDGYTF

D: TRBD2
V: TRBV5-1
J: TRBJ2-1
length: 17
size: .
DNA: TGCGCCAGCAGCTTCGCACCGGGACTAGGGACCTACAATGAGCAGTTCTTC
CDR3: CASSFAPGLGTYNEQFF

D: .
V: TRBV7-2
J: TRBJ2-6
length: 15
size: .
DNA: TGTGCCAGCAGCTTAGGACAGGTTTTAGCCAACGTCCTGACTTTC
CDR3: CASSLGQVLANVLTF

D: .
V: TRBV4-2
J: TRBJ2-6
length: 16
size: many
DNA: TGTGCCAGCAGCCAAGAAACAGGTTCTGGGGCCAACGTCCTGACTTTC
CDR3: CASSQETGSGANVLTF

D: TRBD2
V: TRBV11-2
J: TRBJ2-2
length: 19
size: .
DNA: TGTGCCAGCAGCTTAAGACTCGGGACTAGCGGGGAAAACACCGGGGAGCTGTTTTTT
CDR3: CASSLRLGTSGENTGELFF

D: .
V: TRBV5-1
J: TRBJ2-3
length: 17
size: .
DNA: TGCGCCAGCACTCTGGCAGAGAGAAGCGACGCCACAGATACGCAGTATTTT
CDR3: CASTLAERSDATDTQYF

D: TRBD1
V: TRBV7-2
J: TRBJ2-7
length: 15
size: .
DNA: TGTGCCAGCAGCCAAGGACAGGGGGCCCCCTACGAGCAGTACTTC
CDR3: CASSQGQGAPYEQYF

D: .
V: TRBV10-3
J: TRBJ1-2
length: 16
size: .
DNA: TGTGCCATCAGTCCCCCCCGACAGCAAGCTAACTATGGCTACACCTTC
CDR3: CAISPPRQQANYGYTF

D: .
V: TRBV30
J: TRBJ1-5
length: 13
size: .
DNA: TGTGCCTGGACCCCGAATAGTAATCAGCCCCAGCATTTT
CDR3: CAWTPNSNQPQHF

D: TRBD2
V: TRBV6-5
J: TRBJ2-1
length: 14
size: .
DNA: TGTGCCAGCAGTTACGGGACTAGCGGTCCAGAGCAGTTCTTC
CDR3: CASSYGTSGPEQFF

D: .
V: TRBV29-1
J: TRBJ2-2
length: 14
size: .
DNA: TGCAGCGTTGCCAGGGGGGTCAGGGCTGGGGAGCTGTTTTTT
CDR3: CSVARGVRAGELFF

D: .
V: TRBV5-1
J: TRBJ1-5
length: 15
size: .
DNA: TGCGCCAGCAGCCCGGACTCAGGGGACCATCAGCCCCAGCATTTT
CDR3: CASSPDSGDHQPQHF

D: .
V: TRBV11-3
J: TRBJ2-3
length: 16
size: .
DNA: TGTGCCAGCAGCTTACGCGAGACAGCCAGCACAGATACGCAGTATTTT
CDR3: CASSLRETASTDTQYF

D: TRBD1
V: TRBV27
J: TRBJ1-6
length: 14
size: .
DNA: TGTGCCAGCACCACGGGGACAGGGTTTTCACCCCTCCACTTT
CDR3: CASTTGTGFSPLHF

D: TRBD1
V: TRBV9
J: TRBJ2-1
length: 13
size: .
DNA: TGTGCCAGCAGCCGGGACAGCTACAATGAGCAGTTCTTC
CDR3: CASSRDSYNEQFF

D: .
V: TRBV15
J: TRBJ1-2
length: 15
size: .
DNA: TGTGCCACCAGCCTCATGCAGGGAGGGAACTATGGCTACACCTTC
CDR3: CATSLMQGGNYGYTF

D: .
V: TRBV4-1
J: TRBJ1-1
length: 16
size: .
DNA: TGCGCCAGCAGCCCAGGTGTAGGGGAAGGTTTAACTGAAGCTTTCTTT
CDR3: CASSPGVGEGLTEAFF

D: TRBD1
V: TRBV5-6
J: TRBJ1-2
length: 15
size: .
DNA: TGTGCCAGCAGCTTATTCTCGACAGGGGGGGACGGCTACACCTTC
CDR3: CASSLFSTGGDGYTF

D: .
V: TRBV5-1
J: TRBJ2-7
length: 14
size: .
DNA: TGCGCCAGCAGCTTGGACAGGGCCTCCTACGAGCAGTACTTC
CDR3: CASSLDRASYEQYF

D: .
V: TRBV11-2
J: TRBJ1-4
length: 16
size: once
DNA: TGTGCCAGCAGCCAGGCCCCCGGAGGAGGGAATGAAAAACTGTTTTTT
CDR3: CASSQAPGGGNEKLFF

D: TRBD1
V: TRBV11-3
J: TRBJ2-5
length: 14
size: .
DNA: TGTGCCAGCAGCTTACTAGCAGGGGGAGAGACCCAGTACTTC
CDR3: CASSLLAGGETQYF

D: .
V: TRBV5-4
J: TRBJ1-2
length: 14
size: once
DNA: TGTGCCAGCAGCTTGGTTTCAGGGGAGGGTGGCTACACCTTC
CDR3: CASSLVSGEGGYTF

D: .
V: TRBV19
J: TRBJ1-1
length: 15
size: .
DNA: TGTGCCAGTAGTGCCCTGGGGGCAGGGGACACTGAAGCTTTCTTT
CDR3: CASSALGAGDTEAFF

D: .
V: TRBV10-3
J: TRBJ2-3
length: 18
size: .
DNA: TGTGCCATCAGTGAGTCTCCGCAGGGGCCCGGGGATACAGATACGCAGTATTTT
CDR3: CAISESPQGPGDTDTQYF

D: TRBD1
V: TRBV9
J: TRBJ1-2
length: 16
size: .
DNA: TGTGCCAGCAGCGCTATAAGACAGGGACAGGGCTATGGCTACACCTTC
CDR3: CASSAIRQGQGYGYTF

D: .
V: TRBV4-2
J: TRBJ2-3
length: 14
size: .
DNA: TGTGCCAGCAGCCAAGTTGGAGGGATAGATACGCAGTATTTT
CDR3: CASSQVGGIDTQYF

D: TRBD1
V: TRBV19
J: TRBJ1-5
length: 16
size: .
DNA: TGTGCCAGTACAGGACAGGGGACAGGACAAAATCAGCCCCAGCATTTT
CDR3: CASTGQGTGQNQPQHF

D: TRBD2
V: TRBV19
J: TRBJ2-3
length: 15
size: .
DNA: TGTGCCAGTAGTACCTTAGCGGGGGGCACAGATACGCAGTATTTT
CDR3: CASSTLAGGTDTQYF

D: TRBD2
V: TRBV4-1
J: TRBJ2-2
length: 16
size: .
DNA: TGCGCCAGCAGCCAAGATGGACTAGCGTCTACCGGGGAGCTGTTTTTT
CDR3: CASSQDGLASTGELFF

D: .
V: TRBV5-5
J: TRBJ1-1
length: 12
size: .
DNA: TGTGCCAGCAGCTTTACAGGGCTCGAAGCTTTCTTT
CDR3: CASSFTGLEAFF

D: .
V: TRBV28
J: TRBJ1-1
length: 14
size: .
DNA: TGTGCCAGCAACGAACCTCCGGTGACAGCCTTTTCTTTCTTT
CDR3: CASNEPPVTAFSFF

D: .
V: TRBV5-4
J: TRBJ2-2
length: 14
size: once
DNA: TGTGCCAGCAGCTTTCGTGGCAGTTCCGGGGAGCTGTTTTTT
CDR3: CASSFRGSSGELFF

D: .
V: TRBV28
J: TRBJ1-1
length: 13
size: .
DNA: TGTGCCAGCAGCCTTCCGGACGGGATGGGAGCTTTCTTT
CDR3: CASSLPDGMGAFF

D: .
V: TRBV6-1
J: TRBJ1-5
length: 13
size: .
DNA: TGTGCCAGCAGTGACGGTAGCAATCAGCCCCAGCATTTT
CDR3: CASSDGSNQPQHF

D: .
V: TRBV29-1
J: TRBJ1-2
length: 13
size: .
DNA: TGCAGCGTTGTGAACAGGCTACACTATGGCTACACCTTC
CDR3: CSVVNRLHYGYTF

D: TRBD2
V: TRBV5-4
J: TRBJ2-7
length: 14
size: .
DNA: TGTGCCACCCAACCGGGACTAGCAGATTACGAGCAGTACTTC
CDR3: CATQPGLADYEQYF

D: .
V: TRBV5-1
J: TRBJ2-7
length: 12
size: .
DNA: TGCGCCAGCAGCTTGGTTCGGGGGGAGCAGTACTTC
CDR3: CASSLVRGEQYF

D: TRBD2
V: TRBV2
J: TRBJ2-1
length: 16
size: .
DNA: TGTGCCAGCAGGCAGAAAGCGGGAGGGGGATACAATGAGCAGTTCTTC
CDR3: CASRQKAGGGYNEQFF

D: TRBD1
V: TRBV5-1
J: TRBJ1-1
length: 16
size: .
DNA: TGCGCCAGCAGCCCGCGGACAGGGCGGGAGAACACTGAAGCTTTCTTT
CDR3: CASSPRTGRENTEAFF

D: TRBD1
V: TRBV7-9
J: TRBJ1-2
length: 14
size: once
DNA: TGTGCCAGCAGCTTAGAGGTCGGGACAGCGCGTCACACCTTC
CDR3: CASSLEVGTARHTF

D: TRBD1
V: TRBV2
J: TRBJ1-5
length: 16
size: .
DNA: TGTGCCAGCAGTATACAGGGGGCTGGGAGCAATCAGCCCCAGCATTTT
CDR3: CASSIQGAGSNQPQHF

D: TRBD2
V: TRBV19
J: TRBJ2-7
length: 15
size: .
DNA: TGTGCCAGTAGTATTCTGGCTAGCGGGCCCTACGAGCAGTACTTC
CDR3: CASSILASGPYEQYF

D: TRBD2
V: TRBV9
J: TRBJ2-3
length: 15
size: .
DNA: TGTGCCAGCAGCACTCGGGGGGGCCGGACAGATACGCAGTATTTT
CDR3: CASSTRGGRTDTQYF

D: .
V: TRBV5-1
J: TRBJ2-7
length: 14
size: .
DNA: TGCGCCAGCAGCTTGGACAGGTCCTCCTACGAGCAGTACTTC
CDR3: CASSLDRSSYEQYF

D: .
V: TRBV14
J: TRBJ1-2
length: 14
size: .
DNA: TGTGCCAGCAGCCAAGAAGGCAGGTCCTATGGCTACACCTTC
CDR3: CASSQEGRSYGYTF

D: TRBD2
V: TRBV5-1
J: TRBJ2-1
length: 15
size: .
DNA: TGCGCCAGCAGCTTATCTAGCGGGACCTACAATGAGCAGTTCTTC
CDR3: CASSLSSGTYNEQFF

D: TRBD1
V: TRBV7-7
J: TRBJ2-2
length: 15
size: .
DNA: TGTGCCAGCAGCTTCGACGACAGGGGCGGCGGGGAGCTGTTTTTT
CDR3: CASSFDDRGGGELFF

D: .
V: TRBV5-1
J: TRBJ2-5
length: 15
size: .
DNA: TGCGCCAGCAGCTTGGTCCTCGGGGGGCCGGAGACCCAGTACTTC
CDR3: CASSLVLGGPETQYF

D: TRBD1
V: TRBV2
J: TRBJ1-6
length: 14
size: .
DNA: TGTGCCAGCAGGACCGGGACAGGGAATTCACCCCTCCACTTT
CDR3: CASRTGTGNSPLHF

D: TRBD2
V: TRBV18
J: TRBJ2-7
length: 15
size: .
DNA: TGTGCCAGCTCACCGGCCGGGACTAGCGGCTACGAGCAGTACTTC
CDR3: CASSPAGTSGYEQYF

D: .
V: TRBV18
J: TRBJ2-1
length: 17
size: .
DNA: TGTGCCAGCTCACCCCGCAATTTAGTACCGACAGGTAATGAACAGTTCTTC
CDR3: CASSPRNLVPTGNEQFF

D: .
V: TRBV7-3
J: TRBJ1-2
length: 11
size: .
DNA: TGTGCCAGCAGCCTAGCACGTCTCTACACCTTC
CDR3: CASSLARLYTF

D: .
V: TRBV4-1
J: TRBJ1-1
length: 13
size: .
DNA: TGCGCCAGCAGCCAAGAATATAACACTGAAGCTTTCTTT
CDR3: CASSQEYNTEAFF

D: .
V: TRBV10-2
J: TRBJ2-1
length: 13
size: .
DNA: TGCGCCAGTTGTGACAGACCTAACAATGAGCAGTTCTTC
CDR3: CASCDRPNNEQFF

D: .
V: TRBV19
J: TRBJ1-5
length: 16
size: .
DNA: TGTGCCAGTAGTGGGGGGGCCACTCATAGCAATCAGCCCCAGCATTTT
CDR3: CASSGGATHSNQPQHF